These T cell receptor beta chains were read from a single sample in a study of identical twins. TCRdb recomputed calls from the 5' RACE reads with MiXCR, one row per CDR3 protein. The data contain a few hundred thousand distinct CDR3 sequences, around a tenth of them seen just once; the ten biggest clones take up 2.5% to 3.5%. This sample was shared with a second study, whose subject was yellow fever vaccine responses in identical twins.

Material: PBMCs. These receptors all stem from a woman aged 18 to 35 in good health. The CDR3 runs from the conserved cysteine through the conserved F or W. The order of the fields is J gene, V gene, clone size, CDR3 protein. Part of the rows lack a size; the others show once, few, many or a class for expanded clones.

TRBJ2-1	TRBV29-1	many	CSVVGRDHNEQFF
TRBJ2-3	TRBV12-3/TRBV12-4	-	CASSLFQGDTQYF
TRBJ2-3	TRBV20-1	many	CSARDVGRSTDTQYF
TRBJ2-5	TRBV20-1	few	CSAPGPGPETQYF
TRBJ2-5	TRBV3-1	-	CATRTGTAQETQYF
TRBJ2-7	TRBV20-1	few	CSARGAGEGLYEQYF
TRBJ2-3	TRBV11-2	many	CASSTTSGGAGRTDTQYF
TRBJ2-7	TRBV5-6	many	CASSLPHLTSGDSYEQYF
TRBJ1-6	TRBV20-1	-	CSAHYRTGRNSPLHF
TRBJ1-1	TRBV7-6	-	CASSPRQVMNTEAFF
TRBJ2-3	TRBV25-1	few	CASSEPSGRLLTDTQYF
TRBJ2-3	TRBV6-5	-	CASSYLGSPRTDTQYF
TRBJ2-7	TRBV5-6	-	CASSFSSAYEQYF
TRBJ2-5	TRBV12-3/TRBV12-4	many	CASRGLAGSETQYF
TRBJ2-7	TRBV7-2	-	CASSLDRKSEQYF
TRBJ1-5	TRBV12-3/TRBV12-4	many	CASSLGVISNQPQHF
TRBJ2-1	TRBV6-5	many	CASSYTGQGDNEQFF
TRBJ2-2	TRBV2	few	CASGRSRDTTLGGGELFF
TRBJ1-1	TRBV6-4	-	CASRLSFF
TRBJ2-1	TRBV5-4	-	CASSSKVSGGVQFF
TRBJ2-5	TRBV7-3	-	CASSLNGRYGRETQYF
TRBJ1-5	TRBV15	-	CATSRDPGQAIYQPQHF
TRBJ2-1	TRBV7-8	-	CASSLAHVAGPLSSYNEQFF
TRBJ2-1	TRBV3-1	few	CASAASHGNYNEQFF
TRBJ1-1	TRBV12-3/TRBV12-4	many	CASSPPTGGSTEAFF
TRBJ1-2	TRBV5-6	many	CASSLFSERNGYTF
TRBJ1-1	TRBV14	-	CASSQVGRANTEAFF
TRBJ2-3	TRBV18	few	CASSYRAGGADTQYF
TRBJ2-2	TRBV7-9	few	CASSSLAGLTGELFF
TRBJ2-5	TRBV5-1	many	CASSYRGRETQYF
TRBJ2-3	TRBV6-1	many	CASNNQGADTQYF
TRBJ2-1	TRBV7-2	-	CASSKQLAIEHNEQFF
TRBJ2-3	TRBV4-2	many	CASSQEYSTDTQYF
TRBJ2-7	TRBV7-6	few	CASSYPVATKENTYEQYF
TRBJ2-1	TRBV10-1	many	CASSESVAVKVYNEQFF
TRBJ2-2	TRBV7-9	-	CASSLVEGNTGELFF
TRBJ2-7	TRBV28	few	CASSGPFGEQYF
TRBJ1-6	TRBV12-3/TRBV12-4	few	CASTPGSRYNSPLHF
TRBJ2-5	TRBV12-3/TRBV12-4	many	CASSFGPETQYF
TRBJ2-3	TRBV18	few	CASSPSGQPLPDTQYF
TRBJ1-4	TRBV12-3/TRBV12-4	many	CASSLRTKNGELFF